This T cell receptor beta chain is drawn from a study of neurological immune-mediated disorders. V trimming: 5 bases; J trimming: 5 bases; junction bases outside the gene matches: 15. In germline, CDR1 is SEHNR, CDR2 FQNEAQ (reference sequence). The CDR3 contains 17 residues. TCRdb re-derived calls from the 5' RACE reads in MiXCR, one entry per CDR3 protein. The sample lists about 77,000 distinct CDR3 sequences; under 10% were seen once. The clonotype originates from a man in his fifties or sixties in good health. Sample: PBMCs. The rearrangement links TRBV7-9 to TRBJ2-1, with 7 positions matching TRBD1. DNA for the CDR3: TGTGCCAGCAGCCGAATGACAGGGTTTGGAGAAAACAATGAGCAGTTCTTC. The encoded protein is CASSRMTGFGENNEQFF.